This is a list of T cell receptor beta chains from one sample in a study of shared clonotypes between healthy human individuals. Assay: immunoSEQ multiplex PCR; the TCRdb copy retains only in-frame clones and omits some. Of under 600,000 clones in the sample, around 97% were seen once. The material sequenced was naive CD4+ T cells sorted from blood. The receptors here all came from a young woman in good health. Both conserved end residues are part of each CDR3. A D gene is named only where the DNA matches it firmly. Clone sizes are given selectively: once, few, many, or a class where the clone is expanded.

d_gene,v_gene,j_gene,abundance,CDR3nt,CDR3aa
TRBD2,TRBV6-4,TRBJ2-7,NA,TGTGCCAGCAGTGACTCAACTAGCGGGTGCCCCTACGAGCAGTACTTC,CASSDSTSGCPYEQYF
NA,TRBV5-1,TRBJ1-2,NA,TGCGCCAGCAGCTTGGATTGGACAGTGTGGTATGGCTACACCTTC,CASSLDWTVWYGYTF
TRBD1,TRBV4-1,TRBJ1-1,NA,TGCGCCAGCAGCTCACCGACAGGGCCCACTGAAGCTTTCTTT,CASSSPTGPTEAFF
TRBD1,TRBV6-1,TRBJ2-5,NA,TGTGCCAGCAGTGGACAGGGGAGGACCCAGTACTTC,CASSGQGRTQYF
TRBD1,TRBV27,TRBJ1-3,once,TGTGCCAGCAGTCTCAGGGGGATCTCTGGAAACACCATATATTTT,CASSLRGISGNTIYF
NA,TRBV5-6,TRBJ1-5,once,TGTGCCAGCAGCCTATCGGGGGCTGGGTACAATCAGCCCCAGCATTTT,CASSLSGAGYNQPQHF
NA,TRBV7-3,TRBJ1-1,once,TGTGCCAGCAGCTTAAAGTGGAACACTGAAGCTTTCTTT,CASSLKWNTEAFF
NA,TRBV6-1,TRBJ1-5,NA,TGTGCCAGCACAGCCGGGGGCAGCAATCAGCCCCAGCATTTT,CASTAGGSNQPQHF
NA,TRBV6-5,TRBJ2-1,NA,TGTGCCAGCAGAACGGGAGCTCTGGGCAATGAGCAGTTCTTC,CASRTGALGNEQFF
NA,TRBV4-1,TRBJ1-1,NA,TGCGCCAGCAGCCCCAGGGTAATGAACACTGAAGCTTTCTTT,CASSPRVMNTEAFF
NA,TRBV5-1,TRBJ2-3,NA,TGCGCCAGCAGCTCTCGACAGGGCACAGATACGCAGTATTTT,CASSSRQGTDTQYF
NA,TRBV19,TRBJ1-1,NA,TGTGCCAGTAGTTCACTCTCGGCGGCGAACACTGAAGCTTTCTTT,CASSSLSAANTEAFF
TRBD2,TRBV5-1,TRBJ2-7,NA,TGCGCCAGCAGCTTCCAAGGGACTAGCGGGGGGATGGGGATCTCCTACGAGCAGTACTTC,CASSFQGTSGGMGISYEQYF
NA,TRBV7-2,TRBJ2-5,NA,TGTGCCAGCAGCTTCAGGCTCGGGAAAGAGACCCAGTACTTC,CASSFRLGKETQYF
TRBD2,TRBV5-6,TRBJ2-2,NA,TGTGCCAGCAGCTTAGGACTAGCGCCTGGAGGGGGCGGGGAGCTGTTTTTT,CASSLGLAPGGGGELFF
NA,TRBV29-1,TRBJ2-7,NA,TGCAGCGTCCCCTGGGGGAGCGGCGCCTACGAGCAGTACTTC,CSVPWGSGAYEQYF
NA,TRBV19,TRBJ1-2,NA,TGTGCCAGTAGAACCTCAACGGCTCACTATGGCTACACCTTC,CASRTSTAHYGYTF
TRBD1,TRBV10-1,TRBJ2-3,NA,TGCGCCAGCTCTGCTGGGCTCCTGCCAGGGGGATCAGATACGCAGTATTTT,CASSAGLLPGGSDTQYF
NA,TRBV27,TRBJ2-5,NA,TGTGCCAGCAGTAGCAACAGGAAAGAGACCCAGTACTTC,CASSSNRKETQYF
NA,TRBV9,TRBJ1-1,NA,TGTGCCAGCAGCGTTTTGGGGACCCTCCCTCCTGAAGCTTTCTTT,CASSVLGTLPPEAFF
TRBD2,TRBV7-3,TRBJ2-5,NA,TGTGCCAGCTCTAGCGGGAGTTTGGAGACCCAGTACTTC,CASSSGSLETQYF
NA,TRBV27,TRBJ2-1,NA,TGTGCCAGCAGTTTGAGGGGACTCTCCTACAATGAGCAGTTCTTC,CASSLRGLSYNEQFF
TRBD1,TRBV7-8,TRBJ2-1,NA,TGTGCCAGCAGCTTAGCCCGAGTGGTACGACAGGGCCCCTACAATGAGCAGTTCTTC,CASSLARVVRQGPYNEQFF
NA,TRBV7-3,TRBJ2-7,NA,TGTGCCAGCAGCTTAGTGGAGGGTGGGGACTACGAGCAGTACTTC,CASSLVEGGDYEQYF
TRBD1,TRBV7-9,TRBJ2-3,NA,TGTGCCAGCAGCTGGAGGACAGGACCTAGCACAGATACGCAGTATTTT,CASSWRTGPSTDTQYF
NA,TRBV5-4,TRBJ2-7,NA,TGTGCCAGCAGCCCGCGGCAGGGCGACCCCTACGAGCAGTACTTC,CASSPRQGDPYEQYF
NA,TRBV2,TRBJ2-7,NA,TGTGCCAGCAGCCGGGATCGACAGGTCCCCCCCTACGAGCAGTACTTC,CASSRDRQVPPYEQYF
NA,TRBV28,TRBJ2-3,NA,TGTGCCAGCAGTTTTCCGTTAGGCACAGATACGCAGTATTTT,CASSFPLGTDTQYF
NA,TRBV18,TRBJ1-1,few,TGTGCCAGCTCCTCAGGGAATTCATGGGCTTTCTTT,CASSSGNSWAFF
TRBD1,TRBV7-6,TRBJ1-1,NA,TGTGCCAGCAGACCAGGGGGGGTGGACACTGAAGCTTTCTTT,CASRPGGVDTEAFF
NA,TRBV11-2,TRBJ1-2,NA,TGTGCCAGCAGCTCCATACCCCGCACATCTAACTATGGCTACACCTTC,CASSSIPRTSNYGYTF
NA,TRBV27,TRBJ2-7,NA,TGTGCCAGCACCATGATCCCAGGTAGGATGCAGTACTTC,CASTMIPGRMQYF